Shown below are 30 T cell receptor beta chains from a single sample sequenced in a study of T cell repertoires in cytomegalovirus infection. TCRdb processed the reads anew with MiXCR; each CDR3 protein has one entry. The sample carries approximately 71,000 distinct CDR3 sequences, under 5% recorded once. Sequenced material: PBMCs. The origin of the receptors is a human donor in good health (CMV status not recorded). Some clones in this sample may be carry-over from other donors' samples.

Many counts were recorded for this clonotype. This chain connects TRBV7-2 to TRBJ1-1; D is ambiguous. The CDR3 sequence is 18 residues long. V shed 6 bases and J shed 0 bases, with 23 bases lying between them. CDR1 is SGHTA, CDR2 FQGNSA, per germline. CDR3: CASRTRQDHLGMNTEAFF. The CDR3 nucleotides read TGTGCCAGCAGGACTAGGCAGGACCATTTGGGCATGAACACTGAAGCTTTCTTT. Using reference TRBV7-2 and TRBJ1-1 for the parts outside the CDR3, the full variable domain is GAGVSQSPSNKVTEKGKDVELRCDPISGHTALYWYRQSLGQGLEFLIYFQGNSAPDKSGLPSDRFSAERTGGSVSTLTIQRTQQEDSAVYLCASRTRQDHLGMNTEAFFGQGTRLTVV.

This clonotype has ten or more counts. The chain couples TRBV12-3 or TRBV12-4 to TRBJ2-6; D not resolved. Trimming removed 7 bases at V and 4 bases at J, with 14 bases between. The CDR3 extends over 15 amino acids. The CDR3 coding sequence is TGTGCCAGCACCGAAACGACTGCCGGGGCCAACGTCCTGACTTTC. Translating gives CASTETTAGANVLTF.

This clonotype was recorded at least ten times. The rearrangement joins TRBV27 to TRBJ1-1; D gene uncertain. Germline V gene sequence: CDR1 MNHEY, CDR2 SMNVEV (reference sequence). The CDR3 extends over 14 amino acids. Trimming left V 3 bases short and J 1 base short, with 9 bases between. CDR3 in amino acids: CASSLRSPNTEAFF. In nucleotides, the CDR3 is TGTGCCAGCAGTTTGAGGAGCCCGAACACTGAAGCTTTCTTT.

This clonotype has a count of ten or more. The rearrangement joins TRBV6-5 to TRBJ1-2; D is possibly TRBD1 (5 bases). The CDR3 has 14 residues. Germline V gene data show CDR1 as MNHEY and CDR2 as SVGAGI. Trimming left V 4 bases short and J 3 bases short, with 12 bases between. CDR3 nucleotide sequence: TGTGCCAGCAGTTTAGCAGGGAAAGACTATGGCTACACCTTC. This codes for CASSLAGKDYGYTF.

This clonotype appeared many times. The rearrangement links TRBV7-2 to TRBJ2-3, with TRBD2 as a possible D gene (5 bases). The CDR3 contains 12 residues. The germline V and J ends were trimmed by 5 bases and 10 bases, with 13 bases remaining between them. The V gene's germline CDR1 is SGHTA and CDR2 FQGNSA. The CDR3 region is CASSPGFRAQYF. Here the CDR3 DNA reads TGTGCCAGCAGCCCGGGATTTAGAGCGCAGTATTTT.

This clonotype was counted many times. The chain combines TRBV27 with TRBJ1-5, with TRBD1 as a possible D gene (5 bases). This CDR3 region has 16 residues. Trimming stripped 1 base from V and 1 base from J, with 11 bases between. Looked up from germline, CDR1 is MNHEY and CDR2 is SMNVEV (reference sequence). CDR3 sequence reads: CASSLYPGSSNQPQHF. For the CDR3, the DNA is TGTGCCAGCAGTTTATATCCAGGGTCGAGCAATCAGCCCCAGCATTTT.

This clonotype was recorded many times. This chain joins TRBV7-2 and TRBJ2-7; 7 positions agree with TRBD1. CDR1 is SGHTA and CDR2 is FQGNSA in the germline V gene. Trimming took 3 bases from V and 2 from J; bases not matched to a gene: 4. The CDR3 totals 14 residues. In DNA, the CDR3 is TGTGCCAGCAGCTTTTCAGGGGGTGCCTACGAGCAGTACTTC. Translated, it gives CASSFSGGAYEQYF.

This clonotype was recorded many times. The chain is built from TRBV28 and TRBJ1-5; D uncertain. Germline V lookup: CDR1 MDHEN, CDR2 SYDVKM. Trimming pared 6 bases from V and 0 bases from J, leaving 6 bases between. The CDR3 is 13 residues long. The CDR3 protein is CASRTNSNQPQHF. DNA for the CDR3: TGTGCCAGCAGAACGAATAGCAATCAGCCCCAGCATTTT.

This clonotype is categorized as medium-sized. V usage is TRBV7-2 and J usage is TRBJ2-4; 13 nucleotides match TRBD2. V lost 1 base and J lost 4; bases outside the gene matches: 4. Germline loops: CDR1 SGHTA, CDR2 FQGNSA. The CDR3 has 17 residues. In DNA, the CDR3 is TGTGCCAGCAGCTTAGGGGGACTAGCGGGACGGAAAAACATTCAGTACTTC. Its translation is CASSLGGLAGRKNIQYF.

This clonotype was counted at least ten times. This chain connects TRBV24-1 to TRBJ2-2; 9 bases line up with TRBD1. The ends lost 3 bases at V and 4 bases at J; junction bases unmatched: 5. CDR3 length equals 16 residues. The germline gives CDR1 KGHDR, CDR2 SFDVKD. CDR3 protein: CATSDQDRGATGELFF. The CDR3 coding sequence is TGTGCCACCAGTGATCAGGACAGGGGCGCCACCGGGGAGCTGTTTTTT.

This clonotype was found many times. This sequence joins TRBV7-6 and TRBJ2-1, with 8 positions matching TRBD2. The CDR3 is 16 residues long. CDR1 and CDR2 (germline): SGHVS, FNYEAQ. The junction had 10 bases not matched to a gene; V was cut back by 4 bases and J by 5 bases. The CDR3 sequence is CASSSPKSGSHNEQFF. The CDR3 coding sequence is TGTGCCAGCAGCTCCCCTAAGAGCGGGAGCCACAATGAGCAGTTCTTC.

This clonotype has ten or more counts. J is TRBJ2-3 and V is TRBV7-2; 7 bases line up with TRBD2. Germline V gives CDR1 SGHTA, CDR2 FQGNSA. The CDR3 consists of 17 residues. V dropped 4 bases and J dropped 4; count of bases not matched to a gene: 14. The DNA for the CDR3 is TGTGCCAGCAGCTCCTCTTATCCCGGGAGGAGACCAGATACGCAGTATTTT. Its protein is CASSSSYPGRRPDTQYF.

Concerning this clonotype itself: It may be a read error: a sequence one base away is much more abundant. The J gene is TRBJ1-5, the V gene TRBV19; the D gene is possibly TRBD1 (5 bases). CDR1 LNHDA and CDR2 SQIVND come from the germline V gene (reference sequence). This CDR3 spans 14 amino acids. The V end lost 4 bases, the J end lost 2 bases, and 9 bases lay between the germline ends. The CDR3 is CASSKFRGNQPQHF. CDR3 nucleotide sequence: TGTGCCAGTAGTAAGTTCAGGGGCAATCAGCCCCAGCATTTT.

This clonotype showed up just once. One end of the junction fails to match germline, which may point to a read error. The chain couples TRBV7-2 to TRBJ2-7, with no clear D. The CDR3 consists of 12 residues. The germline V gene encodes CDR1 SGHTA and CDR2 FQGNSA. CDR3 sequence: CASSLDSFEQYF. The DNA of the CDR3 is TGTGCCAGCAGCTTGGATTCCTTCGAGCAGTACTTC.

CDR3 DNA: TGTGCCAGCAGCGCAGACTCCCCAGATACGCAGTATTTT. Translation gives CASSADSPDTQYF. The chain employs TRBV7-3 and TRBJ2-3; D is unclear. There are 13 residues in the CDR3. Germline CDR1 is SGHTA and CDR2 is FQGTGA. V lost 5 bases and J 4 bases, leaving 10 bases between the germline ends.

Many counts were recorded for this clonotype. V gene TRBV28 combines with J gene TRBJ2-1; unclear D gene. The CDR3 is made up of 12 amino acids. V lost 3 bases and J 4 bases, leaving 4 bases between the germline ends. Germline V gene sequence: CDR1 MDHEN, CDR2 SYDVKM. CDR3 sequence (DNA): TGTGCCAGCAGTTTCACTTACAATGAGCAGTTCTTC. Encoded protein: CASSFTYNEQFF.

This clonotype was detected many times. This chain joins TRBV6-2 or TRBV6-3 and TRBJ1-5, with 7 bases lining up with TRBD1. V lost 2 bases, J lost 6 bases, and 4 bases stayed unmatched. CDR3 length equals 14 residues. Germline V CDR1 and CDR2: MNHEY, SVGEGT. The CDR3 DNA is TGTGCCAGCAGTTACACGACAGGGAGTCAGCCCCAGCATTTT. Translating it yields CASSYTTGSQPQHF.

This clonotype was recorded many times. The V and J genes are TRBV11-2 and TRBJ2-3; the match to TRBD2 covers 11 bases. Trimming took 1 base from V and 5 from J; bases not matched to a gene: 11. The CDR3 contains 18 residues. Per germline, CDR1 SGHAT and CDR2 FQNNGV. DNA for the CDR3: TGTGCCAGCAGCTTAGCGGGTTCAACTAGCGGGAGTAGAGATACGCAGTATTTT. Amino acids: CASSLAGSTSGSRDTQYF.

V usage is TRBV11-3 and J usage is TRBJ2-7; D might be TRBD1 or TRBD2, each matching 5 bases. With 1 base removed from V and 6 bases from J, the gap between germline ends came to 13 bases. Germline V gene lookup returns CDR1 SGHNT and CDR2 YENEEA. This CDR3 has 14 amino acids. The CDR3 DNA follows: TGTGCCAGCAGCTTAGGAGGGACCTCCCGCGAGCAGTACTTC. This translates into CASSLGGTSREQYF.

This clonotype was counted ten times or more. V is TRBV6-5 and J is TRBJ2-2, with D unresolved. Germline CDR1 MNHEY, CDR2 SVGAGI. This CDR3 is 14 amino acids long. The CDR3 reads CAPRQRRNTGELFF. The DNA of the CDR3 is TGTGCTCCCAGGCAGAGGCGGAACACCGGGGAGCTGTTTTTT.

This clonotype came up a few times. This chain connects TRBV28 to TRBJ2-7; 9 nucleotides line up with TRBD1. CDR3 length: 13 residues. Per germline, CDR1 MDHEN and CDR2 SYDVKM. V lost 8 bases to trimming and J lost 6 bases; unmatched junction nucleotides: 8. CDR3 coding DNA: TGTGCCAGCCGAAGACAGGGGGATGTCGAGCAGTACTTC. It codes for CASRRQGDVEQYF. Variable domain in full (rest from reference TRBV28 and TRBJ2-7): DVKVTQSSRYLVKRTGEKVFLECVQDMDHENMFWYRQDPGLGLRLIYFSYDVKMKEKGDIPEGYSVSREKKERFSLILESASTNQTSMYLCASRRQGDVEQYFGPGTRLTVT.

This clonotype was recorded many times. This rearrangement joins TRBV28 to TRBJ2-1; the match to TRBD2 covers 13 bases. Trimming took 6 bases from V and 7 from J; bases not matched to a gene: 3. Germline V CDR1 and CDR2: MDHEN, SYDVKM. The CDR3 length is 14 residues. CDR3 nucleotide sequence: TGTGCCAGCAGGGGACTAGCGGGGATTAATGAGCAGTTCTTC. It translates to CASRGLAGINEQFF.

In its sample, this clonotype was seen many times. V gene TRBV7-2 combines with J gene TRBJ2-1; 7 bases map to TRBD1. Trimming removed 3 bases from V and 4 bases from J; junction bases left unmatched: 0. The CDR3 spans 13 residues. Germline CDR1 SGHTA, CDR2 FQGNSA. The CDR3 region has the DNA TGTGCCAGCAGCTTGGGACAGTACAATGAGCAGTTCTTC. The encoded protein is CASSLGQYNEQFF.

At least ten counts were recorded for this clonotype. This chain joins TRBV7-2 and TRBJ2-1, with D unclear. Per the germline V gene, CDR1 is SGHTA and CDR2 is FQGNSA. The CDR3 extends over 14 amino acids. Trimming took 2 bases from V and 9 from J, leaving 14 bases between them. The CDR3 sequence is CASSLPGGGSEQFF. The CDR3 region has the DNA TGTGCCAGCAGCTTACCCGGCGGTGGCTCTGAGCAGTTCTTC.

This clonotype was seen many times. The chain is built from TRBV7-6 and TRBJ1-6; the D gene is possibly TRBD1 (5 bases). Germline CDR1 is SGHVS and CDR2 is FNYEAQ. The CDR3 runs to 17 residues. With 1 base removed from V and 10 bases from J, the gap between germline ends came to 20 bases. The CDR3 is CASSLVSPGPDGSPLHF. DNA for the CDR3: TGTGCCAGCAGCTTAGTTTCTCCGGGACCGGACGGCTCACCCCTCCACTTT.

V usage is TRBV28 and J usage is TRBJ1-2; the D gene is possibly TRBD1 (5 bases). CDR1 and CDR2 from the germline V gene are MDHEN and SYDVKM. The ends were cut back, 3 bases at V and 4 bases at J, with 12 bases in the middle. CDR3 size: 14 residues. CDR3 amino acids: CASSLAGRPYGYTF. As DNA, the CDR3 is TGTGCCAGCAGTTTGGCAGGGAGGCCCTATGGCTACACCTTC.

There are many counts of this clonotype. This sequence joins TRBV7-2 and TRBJ1-2; D remains unclear. The CDR3 loop spans 13 amino acids. CDR1 SGHTA and CDR2 FQGNSA come from the germline V gene. Trimming shortened V by 3 bases and J by 0 bases, and 5 bases separated the two germline ends. The CDR3, as DNA: TGTGCCAGCAGCTTGGCCGCTAACTATGGCTACACCTTC. Translation gives CASSLAANYGYTF.

This clonotype has ten or more counts. The rearrangement links TRBV7-8 to TRBJ2-1; 11 bases line up with TRBD2. The CDR3 loop spans 15 amino acids. V lost 3 bases, J lost 6 bases, and 4 bases stayed unmatched. The germline V gene encodes CDR1 SGHVS and CDR2 FQNEAQ. The CDR3, as DNA: TGTGCCAGCAGCTTCTACGGGACTAGCGGCAATGAGCAGTTCTTC. It encodes CASSFYGTSGNEQFF. Based on the CDR3 plus reference TRBV7-8 and TRBJ2-1, the full variable domain is GAGVSQSPRYKVAKRGQDVALRCDPISGHVSLFWYQQALGQGPEFLTYFQNEAQLDKSGLPSDRFFAERPEGSVSTLKIQRTQQEDSAVYLCASSFYGTSGNEQFFGPGTRLTVL.

This clonotype was recorded at least ten times. This sequence joins TRBV11-2 and TRBJ2-1; TRBD1 or TRBD2 may be the D gene (5 bases each). V shed 2 bases and J shed 12 bases, with 14 bases lying between them. CDR1 is SGHAT, CDR2 FQNNGV, per germline. The CDR3 is 13 amino acids. In DNA form, the CDR3 reads TGTGCCAGCAGCTTAATTTCTTCCGGGGCGCAGTTCTTC. Translated: CASSLISSGAQFF.

This chain joins TRBV6-5 and TRBJ1-2, with 7 bases fitting TRBD1. V lost 3 bases, J lost 5 bases, and 3 bases stayed unmatched. Germline assignment: CDR1 MNHEY and CDR2 SVGAGI. The CDR3 extends over 13 amino acids. For the CDR3, the DNA is TGTGCCAGCAGTTATACAGGGGATTATGGCTACACCTTC. It specifies CASSYTGDYGYTF.